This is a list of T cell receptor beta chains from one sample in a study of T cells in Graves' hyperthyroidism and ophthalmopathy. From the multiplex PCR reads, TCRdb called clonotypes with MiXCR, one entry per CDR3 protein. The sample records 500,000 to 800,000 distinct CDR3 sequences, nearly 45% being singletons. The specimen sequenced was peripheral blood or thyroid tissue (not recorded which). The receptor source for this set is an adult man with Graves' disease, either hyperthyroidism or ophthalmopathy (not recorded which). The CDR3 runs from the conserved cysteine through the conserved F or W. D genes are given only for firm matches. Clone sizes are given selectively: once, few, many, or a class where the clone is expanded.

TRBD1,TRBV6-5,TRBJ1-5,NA,CPSSELRDRGNQPQHF,TGTCCCAGCAGTGAACTGCGGGACAGGGGTAATCAGCCCCAGCATTTT
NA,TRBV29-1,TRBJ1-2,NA,CSAGGMGGYTF,TGCAGCGCCGGCGGGATGGGGGGCTACACCTTC
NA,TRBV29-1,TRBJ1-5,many,CSAGNSNQPQHF,TGCAGCGCTGGCAATAGCAATCAGCCCCAGCATTTT
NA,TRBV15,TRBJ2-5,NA,CATSRETRETQYF,TGTGCCACCAGCAGAGAGACACGGGAGACCCAGTACTTC
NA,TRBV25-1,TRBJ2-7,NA,CASVGPGPSEQYF,TGTGCCAGCGTGGGGCCCGGACCTAGCGAGCAGTACTTC
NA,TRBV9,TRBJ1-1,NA,CASTPVSWFTEAFF,TGTGCCAGCACCCCAGTTTCCTGGTTCACTGAAGCTTTCTTT
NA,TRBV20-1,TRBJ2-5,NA,CSARDGSGFWAEETQYF,TGCAGTGCTAGAGATGGTTCGGGGTTCTGGGCTGAGGAGACCCAGTACTTC
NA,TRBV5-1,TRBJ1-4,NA,CASSPGQPHNEKLFF,TGCGCCAGCAGCCCCGGACAGCCTCATAATGAAAAACTGTTTTTT
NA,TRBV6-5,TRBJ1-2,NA,CASSYTPGRDGYTF,TGTGCCAGCAGTTACACTCCAGGGCGTGATGGCTACACCTTC
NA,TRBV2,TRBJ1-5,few,CASSPGLEQPQHF,TGTGCCAGCTCACCAGGGTTAGAACAGCCCCAGCATTTT
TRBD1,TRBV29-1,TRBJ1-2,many,CSVLQGFGYGYTF,TGCAGCGTACTACAGGGGTTTGGCTATGGCTACACCTTC
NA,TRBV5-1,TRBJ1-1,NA,CASSLTGRSSEAFF,TGCGCCAGCAGCTTGACAGGGAGAAGTTCTGAAGCTTTCTTT
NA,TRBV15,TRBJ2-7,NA,CVTSSLGAGAYEQYF,TGTGTCACCAGCAGCTTGGGGGCAGGAGCCTACGAGCAGTACTTC
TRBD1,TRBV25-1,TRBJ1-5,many,CASTLEDRGRSNQPQHF,TGTGCCAGCACCCTCGAGGACAGGGGTCGTAGCAATCAGCCCCAGCATTTT
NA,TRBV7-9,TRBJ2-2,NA,CASSLASPGVNGELFF,TGTGCCAGCAGCTTAGCTTCACCAGGGGTAAACGGGGAGCTGTTTTTT
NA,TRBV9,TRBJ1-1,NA,CASSSKATPLGTEAFF,TGTGCCAGCAGCTCAAAAGCTACACCCCTGGGGACTGAAGCTTTCTTT